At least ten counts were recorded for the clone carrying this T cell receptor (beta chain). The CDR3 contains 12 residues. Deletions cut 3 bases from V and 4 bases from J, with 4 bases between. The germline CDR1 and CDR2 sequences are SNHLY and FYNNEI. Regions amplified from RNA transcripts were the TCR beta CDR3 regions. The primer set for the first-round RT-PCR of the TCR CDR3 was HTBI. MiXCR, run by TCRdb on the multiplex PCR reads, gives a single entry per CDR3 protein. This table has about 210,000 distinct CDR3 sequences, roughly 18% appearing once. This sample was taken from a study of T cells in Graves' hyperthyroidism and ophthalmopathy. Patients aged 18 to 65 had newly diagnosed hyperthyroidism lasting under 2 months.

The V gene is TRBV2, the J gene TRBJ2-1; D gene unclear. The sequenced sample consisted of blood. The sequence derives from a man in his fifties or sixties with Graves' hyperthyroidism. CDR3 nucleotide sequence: TGTGCCAGCAGTGAGTCGTACAATGAGCAGTTCTTC. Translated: CASSESYNEQFF.